The 21 T cell receptor beta chains below all came from one sample that was sequenced in a study of CD8 T cells in ankylosing spondylitis. Each CDR3 protein gets one entry after TCRdb re-called the 5' RACE reads with MiXCR. The table has approximately 30,000 distinct CDR3 sequences, 6.5% to 9.5% seen once. The source material was blood. The receptors come from a male donor with ankylosing spondylitis or in good health (not recorded which).

The chain links TRBV12-3 or TRBV12-4 to TRBJ2-5; tentatively, D is TRBD1 (5 bases). The CDR3 is 13 amino acids. Deletions cut 4 bases from V and 1 base from J, with 7 bases between. CDR3 residues: CASSSDSQETQYF. CDR3 DNA sequence: TGTGCCAGCAGTTCCGACAGCCAAGAGACCCAGTACTTC.

This clonotype was counted between two and nine times. The chain links TRBV21-1 to TRBJ2-7; TRBD1 is the table's D call and was not checked against the DNA. TRBV21-1 is marked as a pseudogene. The CDR3 consists of 16 residues. CDR3 region: CASSFRTSTGKYEQYV. In DNA form, the CDR3 reads TGTGCCAGCAGCTTCCGTACATCGACAGGAAAATACGAGCAGTACGTC.

The table lists this clonotype with a few counts. The V gene is TRBV5-1, the J gene TRBJ2-2; TRBD2 aligns across 7 bases. The CDR3 is made up of 17 amino acids. CDR1 is SGHRS and CDR2 is YFSETQ in the germline V gene. With 4 bases clipped from V and 6 bases from J, the junction kept 15 bases outside the gene matches. The CDR3 loop is CASSRDGSGPSAGELFF. The DNA for the CDR3 is TGCGCCAGCAGCAGAGACGGTAGCGGGCCCAGTGCCGGGGAGCTGTTTTTT. Filled out from reference TRBV5-1 and TRBJ2-2, the complete variable domain reads KAGVTQTPRYLIKTRGQQVTLSCSPISGHRSVSWYQQTPGQGLQFLFEYFSETQRNKGNFPGRFSGRQFSNSRSEMNVSTLELGDSALYLCASSRDGSGPSAGELFFGEGSRLTVL.

In DNA form, the CDR3 reads TGTGCCAGCAGTGAAAGTCAGAGATACTACGAGCAGTACTTC. It specifies CASSESQRYYEQYF. The chain couples TRBV6-1 to TRBJ2-7; D unclear. The germline CDR1 and CDR2 sequences are MNHNS and SASEGT. Trimming removed 2 bases at V and 3 bases at J, with 11 bases between. The CDR3 has 14 residues.

The table lists this clonotype with a few counts. This chain joins TRBV25-1 and TRBJ2-2, with D maybe TRBD2 (6 bases). V was pared by 6 bases and J by 3 bases, with 14 bases between. Per germline, CDR1 MGHDK and CDR2 SYGVNS. The CDR3 loop spans 15 amino acids. The CDR3 region is CASSPPEGYTGELFF. The CDR3 coding sequence is TGTGCCAGCAGCCCGCCGGAGGGATACACCGGGGAGCTGTTTTTT.

This clonotype came up a few times. J is TRBJ2-4 and V is TRBV20-1, with 10 positions matching TRBD1. In germline, CDR1 is DFQATT, CDR2 SNEGSKA (reference sequence). The CDR3 spans 15 residues. V lost 4 bases to trimming and J lost 3 bases; unmatched junction nucleotides: 6. The CDR3 DNA reads TGCAGTGCTACAACCGGGACAGGGGACAAAAACATTCAGTACTTC. Amino acid sequence: CSATTGTGDKNIQYF.

This clonotype has just a few counts. V and J are TRBV5-1 and TRBJ2-4; possibly TRBD1 or TRBD2 for D (6 bases each). Germline V gives CDR1 SGHRS, CDR2 YFSETQ. The V gene lost 0 bases and the J gene lost 8 bases, with 12 bases spanning the gap. The CDR3 sequence is 14 residues long. CDR3 region: CASSLEGGEDIQYF. CDR3 nucleotides: TGCGCCAGCAGCTTGGAGGGGGGTGAGGACATTCAGTACTTC.

This clonotype was seen ten or more times. The CDR3, as DNA: TGTGCCAGCAGTTGGGACGCCCTGGCCGGGACCCAGTACTTC. Translation: CASSWDALAGTQYF. This chain joins TRBV28 and TRBJ2-5, with D perhaps matching TRBD1 or TRBD2 (5 bases each). The CDR3 spans 14 residues. V was cut by 4 bases and J by 7 bases, with 16 bases left in between. CDR1 and CDR2 (germline): MDHEN, SYDVKM.

The V and J genes are TRBV28 and TRBJ2-1; possibly TRBD2 for D (6 bases). Germline V gene data show CDR1 as MDHEN and CDR2 as SYDVKM. V gave up 6 bases and J gave up 8 bases, with 17 bases separating them. The CDR3 consists of 14 residues. In DNA, the CDR3 is TGTGCCAGCAGCCCCCCCGGGAGTAGGCATGAGCAGTTCTTC. Its translation: CASSPPGSRHEQFF.

The genes are TRBV6-5 and TRBJ2-1; 8 bases agree with TRBD1. J lost 4 bases, V lost 5 bases, and 7 bases had no gene match. The CDR3 spans 15 residues. Germline V lookup: CDR1 MNHEY, CDR2 SVGAGI. The CDR3 nucleotides are TGTGCCAGCAGTAGGGGACAGGTGGGGTACAATGAGCAGTTCTTC. It encodes CASSRGQVGYNEQFF.

The chain combines TRBV20-1 with TRBJ2-2, with D unresolved. Germline V gives CDR1 DFQATT, CDR2 SNEGSKA (reference sequence). The length of the CDR3 is 11 residues. Between the trimmed V and J ends, which lost 5 bases and 6 bases, there was a span of 7 bases. CDR3: CSALRPGELFF. In DNA, the CDR3 is TGCAGTGCTCTCCGCCCCGGGGAGCTGTTTTTT.

This clonotype was seen at least ten times. V and J are TRBV7-9 and TRBJ2-1; D perhaps matches TRBD2 (5 bases). V was pared by 4 bases and J by 5 bases, with 15 bases between. Germline-derived CDR1 and CDR2 are SEHNR and FQNEAQ (reference sequence). The CDR3 extends over 15 amino acids. CDR3 in amino acids: CASSSRTGKDNEQFF. CDR3 sequence (DNA): TGTGCCAGCAGCTCCCGGACTGGAAAAGACAATGAGCAGTTCTTC.

The V call is TRBV6-2 or TRBV6-3, the J call TRBJ2-5; D may be TRBD1 (6 bases). The CDR3 runs to 16 residues. V lost 2 bases, J lost 3 bases, and 16 bases lay in between. Germline CDR1 is MNHEY and CDR2 is SVGEGT. The CDR3 DNA reads as TGTGCCAGCAGTTACCTCAGGGGCAGGATTGAAGAGACCCAGTACTTC. Translating gives CASSYLRGRIEETQYF.

This rearrangement joins TRBV5-1 to TRBJ2-1; 11 nucleotides align to TRBD2. CDR1 is SGHRS and CDR2 is YFSETQ in the germline V gene. With 2 bases clipped from V and 5 bases from J, the junction kept 3 bases outside the gene matches. This CDR3 comprises 15 residues. CDR3 sequence: CASSFTSGSDNEQFF. The CDR3 DNA reads TGCGCCAGCAGCTTTACTAGCGGGAGCGACAATGAGCAGTTCTTC.

This clonotype was seen more than once but under ten times. The rearrangement uses TRBV12-3 or TRBV12-4 and TRBJ2-2; D not resolved. The CDR3 is 11 amino acids. Trimming left V 3 bases short and J 6 bases short, with 2 bases between. Here the CDR3 reads CASSFAGELFF. The CDR3 nucleotides read TGTGCCAGCAGTTTCGCCGGGGAGCTGTTTTTT.

The table lists this clonotype with a few counts. This chain joins TRBV7-9 and TRBJ2-7, with TRBD1 matching 9 bases. Germline V gives CDR1 SEHNR, CDR2 FQNEAQ (reference sequence). The junction had 8 bases not matched to a gene; V was cut back by 2 bases and J by 6 bases. This CDR3 contains 15 residues. In nucleotides, the CDR3 is TGTGCCAGCAGCTTAACCGGGACAGGGTACTCCGAGCAGTACTTC. This gives the protein CASSLTGTGYSEQYF. Variable domain in full (rest from reference TRBV7-9 and TRBJ2-7): DTGVSQNPRHKITKRGQNVTFRCDPISEHNRLYWYRQTLGQGPEFLTYFQNEAQLEKSRLLSDRFSAERPKGSFSTLEIQRTEQGDSAMYLCASSLTGTGYSEQYFGPGTRLTVT.

This clonotype was recorded a few times. This chain uses TRBV7-2 with TRBJ2-5; 14 nucleotides align to TRBD2. Germline values: CDR1 SGHTA, CDR2 FQGNSA. Trimming took 5 bases from V and 5 from J; bases not matched to a gene: 7. The CDR3 loop spans 16 amino acids. The CDR3 nucleotides are TGTGCCAGCAGCACTCGGACTAGCGGGGGGCGGGAGACCCAGTACTTC. Residues: CASSTRTSGGRETQYF. The full variable domain, in which reference TRBV7-2 and TRBJ2-5 provide the parts outside the CDR3, is GAGVSQSPSNKVTEKGKDVELRCDPISGHTALYWYRQSLGQGLEFLIYFQGNSAPDKSGLPSDRFSAERTGGSVSTLTIQRTQQEDSAVYLCASSTRTSGGRETQYFGPGTRLLVL.

This clonotype was seen only a few times. The V and J genes are TRBV7-2 and TRBJ2-1; perhaps TRBD2 as D (6 bases). The V end was cut by 3 bases, the J end by 2 bases, with 11 bases between. This CDR3 region has 15 residues. Per germline, CDR1 SGHTA and CDR2 FQGNSA. CDR3 sequence (DNA): TGTGCCAGCAGCTTCCCGGGACTCCCCTACAATGAGCAGTTCTTC. Translating gives CASSFPGLPYNEQFF.

This clonotype turned up a few times. The J gene is TRBJ2-7, the V gene TRBV12-3 or TRBV12-4; D not certain. The CDR3 contains 11 residues. V was clipped by 3 bases and J by 6 bases, with 6 bases between them. The CDR3 is CASSLKCEQYF. As DNA, the CDR3 is TGTGCCAGCAGTTTGAAGTGCGAGCAGTACTTC.

The chain has TRBV7-6 and TRBJ2-7, with 7 positions matching TRBD2. The V gene's germline CDR1 is SGHVS and CDR2 FNYEAQ. There are 15 residues in the CDR3. Trimming took 1 base from V and 3 from J; bases not matched to a gene: 6. The CDR3: CASSLDPAGYYEQYF. CDR3 nucleotides: TGTGCCAGCAGCTTAGATCCAGCGGGGTACTACGAGCAGTACTTC.

This clonotype occurred a few times. The rearrangement uses TRBV5-1 and TRBJ2-2; D unresolved. CDR3 size: 14 residues. Germline lookup yields CDR1 SGHRS and CDR2 YFSETQ. Trimming shortened V by 6 bases and J by 3 bases, and 12 bases separated the two germline ends. Here the CDR3 reads CASNLLGHTGELFF. For the CDR3, the DNA is TGCGCCAGCAACCTCTTGGGCCACACCGGGGAGCTGTTTTTT.